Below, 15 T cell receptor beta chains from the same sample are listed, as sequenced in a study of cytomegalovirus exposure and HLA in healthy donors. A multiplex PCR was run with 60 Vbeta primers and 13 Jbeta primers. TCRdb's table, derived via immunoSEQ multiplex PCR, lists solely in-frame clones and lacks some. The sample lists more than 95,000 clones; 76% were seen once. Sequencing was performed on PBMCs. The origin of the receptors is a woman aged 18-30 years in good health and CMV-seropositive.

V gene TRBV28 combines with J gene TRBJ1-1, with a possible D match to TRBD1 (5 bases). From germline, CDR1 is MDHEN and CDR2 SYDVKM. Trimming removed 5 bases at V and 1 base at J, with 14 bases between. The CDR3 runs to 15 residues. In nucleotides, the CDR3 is TGTGCCAGCAGTGTCGGGGGTCTCGAGAACACTGAAGCTTTCTTT. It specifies CASSVGGLENTEAFF.

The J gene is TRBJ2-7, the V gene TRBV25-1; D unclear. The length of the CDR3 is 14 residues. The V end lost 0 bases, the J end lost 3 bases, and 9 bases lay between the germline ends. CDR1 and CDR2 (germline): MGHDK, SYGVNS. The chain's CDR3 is CASSEYTLGYEQYF. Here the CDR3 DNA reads TGTGCCAGCAGTGAATATACTCTAGGCTACGAGCAGTACTTC.

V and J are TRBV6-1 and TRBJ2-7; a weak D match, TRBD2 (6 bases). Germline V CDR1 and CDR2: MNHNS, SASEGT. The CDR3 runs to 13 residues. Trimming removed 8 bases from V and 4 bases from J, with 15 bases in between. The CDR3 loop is CASGSGTPYEQYF. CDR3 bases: TGTGCCAGCGGTTCTGGGACTCCATACGAGCAGTACTTC.

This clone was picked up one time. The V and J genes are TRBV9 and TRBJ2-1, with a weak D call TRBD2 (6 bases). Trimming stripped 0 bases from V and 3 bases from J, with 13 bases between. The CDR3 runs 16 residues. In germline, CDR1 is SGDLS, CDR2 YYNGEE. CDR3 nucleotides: TGTGCCAGCAGCGTAGATAGCGGAGCACTCTACAATGAGCAGTTCTTC. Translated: CASSVDSGALYNEQFF.

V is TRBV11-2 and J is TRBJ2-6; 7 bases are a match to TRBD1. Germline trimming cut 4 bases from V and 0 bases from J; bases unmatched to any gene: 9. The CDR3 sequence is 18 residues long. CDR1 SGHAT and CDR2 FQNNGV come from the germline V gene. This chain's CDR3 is CASSSPVGQSSGANVLTF. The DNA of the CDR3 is TGTGCCAGCAGCTCCCCCGTGGGACAGAGCTCTGGGGCCAACGTCCTGACTTTC.

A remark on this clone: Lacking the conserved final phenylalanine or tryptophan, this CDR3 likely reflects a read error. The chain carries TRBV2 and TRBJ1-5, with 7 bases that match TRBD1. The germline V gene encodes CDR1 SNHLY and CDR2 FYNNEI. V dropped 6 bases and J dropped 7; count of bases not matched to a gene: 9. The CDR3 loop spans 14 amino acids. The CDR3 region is CASSAEGAGQPQHV. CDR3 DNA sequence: TGTGCCAGCAGCGCGGAGGGGGCTGGACAGCCCCAGCATGTT.

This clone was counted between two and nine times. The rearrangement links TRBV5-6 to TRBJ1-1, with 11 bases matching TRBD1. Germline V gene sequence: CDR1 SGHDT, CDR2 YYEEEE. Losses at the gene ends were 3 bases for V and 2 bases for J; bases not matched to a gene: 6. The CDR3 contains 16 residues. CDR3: CASSWTGGASNTEAFF. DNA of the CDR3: TGTGCCAGCAGCTGGACAGGGGGCGCGAGTAACACTGAAGCTTTCTTT.

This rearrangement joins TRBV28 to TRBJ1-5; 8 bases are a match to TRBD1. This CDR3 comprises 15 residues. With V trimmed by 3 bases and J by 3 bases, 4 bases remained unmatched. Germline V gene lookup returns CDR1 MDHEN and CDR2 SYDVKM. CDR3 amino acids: CASSLGQATNQPQHF. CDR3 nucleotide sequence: TGTGCCAGCAGTTTGGGACAGGCCACCAATCAGCCCCAGCATTTT. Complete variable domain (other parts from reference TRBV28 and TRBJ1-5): DVKVTQSSRYLVKRTGEKVFLECVQDMDHENMFWYRQDPGLGLRLIYFSYDVKMKEKGDIPEGYSVSREKKERFSLILESASTNQTSMYLCASSLGQATNQPQHFGDGTRLSIL.

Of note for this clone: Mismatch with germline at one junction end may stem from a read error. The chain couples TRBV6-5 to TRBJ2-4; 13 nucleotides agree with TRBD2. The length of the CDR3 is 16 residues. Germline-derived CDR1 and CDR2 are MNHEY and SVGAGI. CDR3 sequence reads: CASSNSGTSGVNIQYF. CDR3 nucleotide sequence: TGTGCCAGCAGTAACTCCGGGACTAGCGGGGTAAACATTCAGTACTTC.

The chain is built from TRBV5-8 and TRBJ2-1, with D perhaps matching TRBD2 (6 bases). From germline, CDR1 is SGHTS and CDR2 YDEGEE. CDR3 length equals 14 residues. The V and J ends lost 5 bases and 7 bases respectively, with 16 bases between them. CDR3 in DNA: TGTGCCAGCAGAGCCGGGACTTCCGCTAATGAGCAGTTCTTC. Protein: CASRAGTSANEQFF. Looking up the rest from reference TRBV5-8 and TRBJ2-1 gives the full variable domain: EAGVTQSPTHLIKTRGQQATLRCSPISGHTSVYWYQQALGLGLQFLLWYDEGEERNRGNFPPRFSGRQFPNYSSELNVNALELEDSALYLCASRAGTSANEQFFGPGTRLTVL.

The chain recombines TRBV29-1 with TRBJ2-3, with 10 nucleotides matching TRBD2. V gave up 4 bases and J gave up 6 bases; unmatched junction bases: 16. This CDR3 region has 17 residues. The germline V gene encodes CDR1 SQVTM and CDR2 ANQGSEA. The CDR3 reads CSVVSLAGPPSVDTQYF. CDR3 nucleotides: TGCAGCGTTGTATCACTAGCGGGACCTCCCTCCGTGGATACGCAGTATTTT.

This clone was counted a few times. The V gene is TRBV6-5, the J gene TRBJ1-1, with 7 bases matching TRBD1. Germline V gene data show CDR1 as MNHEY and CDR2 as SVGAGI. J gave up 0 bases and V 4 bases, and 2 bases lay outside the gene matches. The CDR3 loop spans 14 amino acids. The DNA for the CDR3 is TGTGCCAGCAGTTGGGGACAGATGAACACTGAAGCTTTCTTT. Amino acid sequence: CASSWGQMNTEAFF.

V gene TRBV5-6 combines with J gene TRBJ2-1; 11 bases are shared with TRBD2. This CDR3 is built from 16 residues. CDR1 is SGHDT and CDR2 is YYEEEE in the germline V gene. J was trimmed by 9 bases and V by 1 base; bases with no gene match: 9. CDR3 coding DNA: TGTGCCAGCAGCTTGCCAGAACTAGCGGGGGCGGGTGAGCAGTTCTTC. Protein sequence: CASSLPELAGAGEQFF.

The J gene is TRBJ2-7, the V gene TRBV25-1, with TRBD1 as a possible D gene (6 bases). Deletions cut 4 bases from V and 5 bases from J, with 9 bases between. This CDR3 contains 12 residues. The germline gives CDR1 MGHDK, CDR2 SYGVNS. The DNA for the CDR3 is TGTGCCAGCAGTGGGGGGCGGGACGAGCAGTACTTC. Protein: CASSGGRDEQYF.

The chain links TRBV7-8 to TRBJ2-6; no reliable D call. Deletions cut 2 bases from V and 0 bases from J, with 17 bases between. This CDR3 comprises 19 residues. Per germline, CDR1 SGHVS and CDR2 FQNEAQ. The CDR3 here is CASSLQAAILISGANVLTF. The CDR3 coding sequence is TGTGCCAGCAGCTTACAGGCAGCAATATTAATCTCTGGGGCCAACGTCCTGACTTTC.